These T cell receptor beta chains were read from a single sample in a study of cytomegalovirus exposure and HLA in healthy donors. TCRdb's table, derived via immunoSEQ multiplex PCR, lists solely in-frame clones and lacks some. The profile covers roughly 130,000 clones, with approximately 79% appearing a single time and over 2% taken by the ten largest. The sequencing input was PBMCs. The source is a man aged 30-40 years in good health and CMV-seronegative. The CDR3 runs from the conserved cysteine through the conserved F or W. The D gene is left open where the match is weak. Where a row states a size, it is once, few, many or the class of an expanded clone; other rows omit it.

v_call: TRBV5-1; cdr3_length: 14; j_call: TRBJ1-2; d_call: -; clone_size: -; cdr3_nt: TGCGCCAGCAGCGGATCCCCAGGGGAATATGGCTACACCTTC; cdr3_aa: CASSGSPGEYGYTF
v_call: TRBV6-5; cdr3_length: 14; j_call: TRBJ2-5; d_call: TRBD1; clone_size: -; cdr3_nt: TGTGCCAGCAGGAACACAGGGGGCAAGGAGACCCAGTACTTC; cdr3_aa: CASRNTGGKETQYF
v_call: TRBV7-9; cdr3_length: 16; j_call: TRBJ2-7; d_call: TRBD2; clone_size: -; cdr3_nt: TGTGCCAGCAGCTCAAACCGGGCGGGGGAAGGCTACGAGCAGTACTTC; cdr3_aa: CASSSNRAGEGYEQYF
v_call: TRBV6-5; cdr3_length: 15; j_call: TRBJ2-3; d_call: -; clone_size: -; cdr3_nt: TGTGCCAGCAGTTACTCGATTAGTCCCCCGATTGCGCAGTATTTT; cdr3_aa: CASSYSISPPIAQYF
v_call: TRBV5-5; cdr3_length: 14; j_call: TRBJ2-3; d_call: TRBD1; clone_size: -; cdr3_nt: TGTGCCAGCACACCCACACAGGGGGTTGATACGCAGTATTTT; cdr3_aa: CASTPTQGVDTQYF
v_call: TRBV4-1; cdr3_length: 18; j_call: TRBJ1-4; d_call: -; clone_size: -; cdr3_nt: TGCGCCAGCAGCCACATACCCACAGGGAACCCAACTAATGAAAAACTGTTTTTT; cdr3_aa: CASSHIPTGNPTNEKLFF
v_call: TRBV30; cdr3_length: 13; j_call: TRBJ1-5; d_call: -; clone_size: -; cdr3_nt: TGTGCCTGGAGTGGACAAAGCAATCAGCCCCAGCATTTT; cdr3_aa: CAWSGQSNQPQHF
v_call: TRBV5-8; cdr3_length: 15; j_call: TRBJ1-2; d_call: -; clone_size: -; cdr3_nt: TGTGCCAGCAGCTTGGACTCAACAGGCCACTATGGCTACACCTTC; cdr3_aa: CASSLDSTGHYGYTF
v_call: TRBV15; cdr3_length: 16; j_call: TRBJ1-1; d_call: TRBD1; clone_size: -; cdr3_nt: TGTGCCACCAGCAATGGAGGGGACAGGGGGAGAACTGAAGCTTTCTTT; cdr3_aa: CATSNGGDRGRTEAFF
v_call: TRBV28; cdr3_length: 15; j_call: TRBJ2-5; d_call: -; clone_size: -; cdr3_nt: TGTGCCAGCAGGCCCCGTTGGCGGGCAGGCGAGACCCAGTACTTC; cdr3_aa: CASRPRWRAGETQYF
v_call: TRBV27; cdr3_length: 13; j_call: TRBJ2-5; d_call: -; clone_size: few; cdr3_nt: TGTGCCAGCAGTACGGACAGCCAAGAGACCCAGTACTTC; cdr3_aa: CASSTDSQETQYF
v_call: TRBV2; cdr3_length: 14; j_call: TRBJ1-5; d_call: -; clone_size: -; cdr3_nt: TGTGCCAGCAGTGGTAAAGGGAGGAATCAGCCCCAGCATTTT; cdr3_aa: CASSGKGRNQPQHF
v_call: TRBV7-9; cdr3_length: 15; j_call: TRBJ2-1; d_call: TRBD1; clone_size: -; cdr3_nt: TGTGCCAGCAGCTTAGGCTTCAGGGGGCAGGGTGAGCAGTTCTTC; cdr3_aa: CASSLGFRGQGEQFF
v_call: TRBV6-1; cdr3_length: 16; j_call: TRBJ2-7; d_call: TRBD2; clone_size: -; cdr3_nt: TGTGCCAGCAGTGCCTTAGCGGGGTTTACCTCCTACGAGCAGTACTTC; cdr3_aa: CASSALAGFTSYEQYF
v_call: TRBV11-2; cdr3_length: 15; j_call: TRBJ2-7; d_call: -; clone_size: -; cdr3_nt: TGTGCCAGCAGCTCGCAAGCATTAATAACCTACGAGCAGTACTTC; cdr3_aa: CASSSQALITYEQYF
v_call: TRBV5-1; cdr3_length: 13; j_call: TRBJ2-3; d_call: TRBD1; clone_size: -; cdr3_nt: TGCGCCAGCAGCCAGGGGGCAAAGGATACGCAGTATTTT; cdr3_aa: CASSQGAKDTQYF
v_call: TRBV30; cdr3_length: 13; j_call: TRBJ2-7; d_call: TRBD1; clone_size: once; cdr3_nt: TGTGCCTGGAGCCCCGGGACAGGGGGAGAGCAGTACTTC; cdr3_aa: CAWSPGTGGEQYF
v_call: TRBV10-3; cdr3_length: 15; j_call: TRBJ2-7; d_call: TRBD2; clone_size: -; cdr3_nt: TGTGCCACGCGGACTAGCGGGGGGGCGGGGAACGAGCAGTACTTC; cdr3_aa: CATRTSGGAGNEQYF
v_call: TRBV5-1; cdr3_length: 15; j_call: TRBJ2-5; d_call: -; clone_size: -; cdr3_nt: TGCGCCAGCAGCTTAACGGCGGGGGCGCAAGAGACCCAGTACTTC; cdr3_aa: CASSLTAGAQETQYF
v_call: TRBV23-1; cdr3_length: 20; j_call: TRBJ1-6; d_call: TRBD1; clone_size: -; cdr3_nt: TGCGCCAGCAGTCAATCTGCGGGACAGCAAGTCTCTTTTTATAATTCACCCCTCCACTTT; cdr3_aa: CASSQSAGQQVSFYNSPLHF
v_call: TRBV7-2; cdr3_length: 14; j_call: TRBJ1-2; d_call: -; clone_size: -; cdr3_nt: TGTGCCAGCAGCTCCCGACAGGAGCTCTATGGCTACACCTTC; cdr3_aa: CASSSRQELYGYTF
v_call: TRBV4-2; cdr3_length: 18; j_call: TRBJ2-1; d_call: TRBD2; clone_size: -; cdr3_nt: TGTGCCAGCAGCCAAGAGTATGGACTAGCGGCGACCTACAATGAGCAGTTCTTC; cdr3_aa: CASSQEYGLAATYNEQFF
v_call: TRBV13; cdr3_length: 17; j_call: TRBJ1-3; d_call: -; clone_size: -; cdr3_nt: TGTGCCAGCAGCCCCTGGGGAGGGGCTCCGCCCGGAAACACCATATATTTT; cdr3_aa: CASSPWGGAPPGNTIYF
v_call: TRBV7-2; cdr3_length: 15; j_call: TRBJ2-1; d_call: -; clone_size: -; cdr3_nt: TGTGCCAGCAGCGCGACAGGGGGAACGGGGGGGGCGGAGTTCTTC; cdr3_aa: CASSATGGTGGAEFF
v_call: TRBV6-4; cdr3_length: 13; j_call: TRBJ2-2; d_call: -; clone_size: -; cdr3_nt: TGTGCCAGCAGTGGAGGGCAGACCGGGGAGCTGTTTTTT; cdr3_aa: CASSGGQTGELFF
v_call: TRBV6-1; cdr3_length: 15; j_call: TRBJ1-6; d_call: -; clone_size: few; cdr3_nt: TGTGCCAGCAGTGAAGTGATGGGGGGAAATTCACCCCTCCACTTT; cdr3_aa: CASSEVMGGNSPLHF
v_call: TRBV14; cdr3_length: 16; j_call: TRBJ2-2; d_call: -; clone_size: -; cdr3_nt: TGTGCCAGCAGCCCTCCTGGGCCTTCTGCGGGCGGGGAGCTGTTTTTT; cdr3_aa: CASSPPGPSAGGELFF
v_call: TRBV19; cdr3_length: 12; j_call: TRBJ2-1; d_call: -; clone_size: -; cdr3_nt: TGTGCCAGTAGTATGGGGGAGGCAGTCTCGTTCTTC; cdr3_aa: CASSMGEAVSFF
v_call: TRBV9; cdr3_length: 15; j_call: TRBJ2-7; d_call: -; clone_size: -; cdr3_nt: TGTGCCAGCAGCCCATCCTTGCAGGGGGGAGGTGAGCAGTACTTC; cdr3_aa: CASSPSLQGGGEQYF
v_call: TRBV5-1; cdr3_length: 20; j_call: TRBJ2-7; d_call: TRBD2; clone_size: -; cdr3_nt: TGCGCCAGCAGCTTCAGATCTCCGGGACTAGCGGGGGGGTTGTCCTACGAGCAGTACTTC; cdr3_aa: CASSFRSPGLAGGLSYEQYF
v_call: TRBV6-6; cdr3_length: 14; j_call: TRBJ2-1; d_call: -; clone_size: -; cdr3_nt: TGTGCCAGCAGTCGAACGACAGGATACAATGAGCAGTTCTTC; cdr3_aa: CASSRTTGYNEQFF
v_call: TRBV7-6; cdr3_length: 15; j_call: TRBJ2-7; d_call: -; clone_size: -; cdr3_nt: TGTGCCAGCAGCCTCCCCCAACAGGGCTACCACGAGCAGTACTTC; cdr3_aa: CASSLPQQGYHEQYF
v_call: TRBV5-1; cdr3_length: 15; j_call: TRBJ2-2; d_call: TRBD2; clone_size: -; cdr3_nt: TGCGCCAGCAGCTTCAGGGAAAGCGGGGCCGGGGAGCTGTTTTTT; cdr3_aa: CASSFRESGAGELFF
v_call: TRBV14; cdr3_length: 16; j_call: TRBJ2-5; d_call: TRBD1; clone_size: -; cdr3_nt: TGTGCCAGCAGCCAAGATGGACAGGGGTTCCGAGAGACCCAGTACTTC; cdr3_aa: CASSQDGQGFRETQYF
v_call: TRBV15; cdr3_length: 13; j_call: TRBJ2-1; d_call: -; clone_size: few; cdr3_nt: TGTGCCACCGCCCTGGGGGGTAGTAATGAGCAGTTCTTC; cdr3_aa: CATALGGSNEQFF
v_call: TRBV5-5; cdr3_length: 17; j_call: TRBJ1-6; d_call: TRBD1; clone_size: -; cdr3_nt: TGTGCCAGCAGCTTGGGGTTACAGGGGGGATCCAATTCACCCCTCCACTTT; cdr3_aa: CASSLGLQGGSNSPLHF
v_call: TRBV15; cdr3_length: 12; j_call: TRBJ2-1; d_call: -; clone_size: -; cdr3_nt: TGTGCCACCAGCAGAGATATGAGAGAGCAGTTCTTC; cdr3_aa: CATSRDMREQFF
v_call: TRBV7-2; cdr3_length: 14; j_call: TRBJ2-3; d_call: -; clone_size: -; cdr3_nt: TGTGCCAGCAGCCCCGGACAATATACAGATACGCAGTATTTT; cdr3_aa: CASSPGQYTDTQYF
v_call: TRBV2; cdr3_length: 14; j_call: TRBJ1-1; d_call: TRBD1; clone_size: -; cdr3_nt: TGTGCCAGCAGCTCGGACAGGGCGGATGAAGGAGCTTTCTTT; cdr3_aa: CASSSDRADEGAFF
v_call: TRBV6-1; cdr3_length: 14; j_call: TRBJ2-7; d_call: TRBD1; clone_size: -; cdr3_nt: TGTGCCAGCACCCGACAGGGGAACTCCTACGAGCAGTACTTC; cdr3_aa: CASTRQGNSYEQYF
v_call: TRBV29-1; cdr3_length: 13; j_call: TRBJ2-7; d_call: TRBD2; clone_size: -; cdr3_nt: TGCAGCGTCGAAAGCGGGGACTCCTACGAGCAGTACTTC; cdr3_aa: CSVESGDSYEQYF
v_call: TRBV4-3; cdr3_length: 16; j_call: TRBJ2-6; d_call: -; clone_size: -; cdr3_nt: TGCGCCAGCAGCCAAGATAAGGGGACTGGGGCCAACGGCCTGACTTTC; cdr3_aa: CASSQDKGTGANGLTF
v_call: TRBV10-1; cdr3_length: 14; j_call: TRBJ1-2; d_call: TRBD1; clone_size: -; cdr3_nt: TGCGCCAGCAGTGAGTCGAGGGGGCTCTATGGCTACACCTTC; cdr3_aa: CASSESRGLYGYTF
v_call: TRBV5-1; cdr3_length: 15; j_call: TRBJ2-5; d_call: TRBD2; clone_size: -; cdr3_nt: TGCGCCAGCAGCTTGGAAGTAGCGGGGGAAGAGACCCAGTACTTC; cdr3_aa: CASSLEVAGEETQYF
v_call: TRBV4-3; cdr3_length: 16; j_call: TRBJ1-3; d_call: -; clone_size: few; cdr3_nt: TGCGCCAGCAGCCAAGAAAACAGGGCCTTTGGAAACACCATATATTTT; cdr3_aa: CASSQENRAFGNTIYF
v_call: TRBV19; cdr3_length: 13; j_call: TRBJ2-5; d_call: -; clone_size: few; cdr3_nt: TGTGCCAGTAGTATTACCCGGGAAGAGACCCAGTACTTC; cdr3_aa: CASSITREETQYF
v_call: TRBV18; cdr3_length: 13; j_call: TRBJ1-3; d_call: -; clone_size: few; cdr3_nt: TGTGCCAGCTCACCGCGTGCCGGAAACACCATATATTTT; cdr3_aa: CASSPRAGNTIYF
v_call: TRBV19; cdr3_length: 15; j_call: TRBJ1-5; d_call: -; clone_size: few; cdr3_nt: TGTGCCAGTAGTGTCCCGGGTGACCGAGATCAGCCCCAGCATTTT; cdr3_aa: CASSVPGDRDQPQHF
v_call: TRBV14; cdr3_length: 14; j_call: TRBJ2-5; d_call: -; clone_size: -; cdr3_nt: TGTGCCAGCAGCCAAGGACTCGGGGTGGAGACCCAGTACTTC; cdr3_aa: CASSQGLGVETQYF
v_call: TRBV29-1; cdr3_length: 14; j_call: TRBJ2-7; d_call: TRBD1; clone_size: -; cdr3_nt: TGCAGCGTTGAATCCGAGGACAGGTCCTACGAGCAGTACTTC; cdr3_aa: CSVESEDRSYEQYF
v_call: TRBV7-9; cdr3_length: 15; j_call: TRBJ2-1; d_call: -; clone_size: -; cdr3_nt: TGTGCCAGCAGCTTAGCCCTGTTGTATTTGAATGAGCAGTTCTTC; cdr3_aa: CASSLALLYLNEQFF
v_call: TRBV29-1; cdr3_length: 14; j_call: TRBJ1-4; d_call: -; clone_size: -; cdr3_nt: TGCAGCGCCAGGAAGGACAGCACTAATGAAAAACTGTTTTTT; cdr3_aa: CSARKDSTNEKLFF
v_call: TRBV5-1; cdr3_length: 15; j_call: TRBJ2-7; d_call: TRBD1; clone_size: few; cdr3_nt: TGCGCCAGCAGCTTGACCTCGGACAGGGTGAATGAGCAGTACTTC; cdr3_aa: CASSLTSDRVNEQYF
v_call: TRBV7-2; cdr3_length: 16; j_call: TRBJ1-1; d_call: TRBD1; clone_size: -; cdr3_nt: TGTGCCAGCAGCTTAGAGCCCGACAGGGTTGGAACTGAAGCTTTCTTT; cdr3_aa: CASSLEPDRVGTEAFF
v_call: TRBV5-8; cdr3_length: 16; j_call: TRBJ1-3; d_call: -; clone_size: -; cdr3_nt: TGTGCCAGCAGCTTACAGGGACCTGACTCTGGAAACACCATATATTTT; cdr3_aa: CASSLQGPDSGNTIYF